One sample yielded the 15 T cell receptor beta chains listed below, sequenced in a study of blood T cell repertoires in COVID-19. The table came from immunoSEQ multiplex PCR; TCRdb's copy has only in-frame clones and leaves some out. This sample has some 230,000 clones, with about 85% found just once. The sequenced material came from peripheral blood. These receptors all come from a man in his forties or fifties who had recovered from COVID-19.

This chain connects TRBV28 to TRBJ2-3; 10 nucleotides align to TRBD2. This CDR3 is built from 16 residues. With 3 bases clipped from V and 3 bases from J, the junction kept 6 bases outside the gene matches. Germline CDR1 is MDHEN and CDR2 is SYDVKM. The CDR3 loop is CASSFSPSGRTDTQYF. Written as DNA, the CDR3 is TGTGCCAGCAGTTTTAGTCCTAGCGGGAGAACAGATACGCAGTATTTT.

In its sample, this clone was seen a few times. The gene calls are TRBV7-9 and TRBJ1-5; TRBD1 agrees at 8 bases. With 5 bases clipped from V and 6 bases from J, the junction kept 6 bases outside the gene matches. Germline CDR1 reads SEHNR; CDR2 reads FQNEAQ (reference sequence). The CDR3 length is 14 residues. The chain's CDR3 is CASSADRAVQPQHF. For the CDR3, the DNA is TGTGCCAGCAGCGCGGACAGGGCCGTTCAGCCCCAGCATTTT.

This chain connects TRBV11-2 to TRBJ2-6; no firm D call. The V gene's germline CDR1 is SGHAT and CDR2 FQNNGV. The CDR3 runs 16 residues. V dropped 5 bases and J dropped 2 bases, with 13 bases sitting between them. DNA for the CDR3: TGTGCCAGCAGCCTTAAACCCACAGCTGGGGCCAACGTCCTGACTTTC. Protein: CASSLKPTAGANVLTF.

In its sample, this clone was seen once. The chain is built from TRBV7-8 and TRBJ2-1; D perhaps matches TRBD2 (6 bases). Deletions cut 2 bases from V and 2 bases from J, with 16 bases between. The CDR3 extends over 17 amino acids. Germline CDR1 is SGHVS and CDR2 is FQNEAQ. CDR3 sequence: CASSLLLRDHPYNEQFF. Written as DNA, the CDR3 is TGTGCCAGCAGCTTATTGTTGCGGGACCACCCCTACAATGAGCAGTTCTTC.

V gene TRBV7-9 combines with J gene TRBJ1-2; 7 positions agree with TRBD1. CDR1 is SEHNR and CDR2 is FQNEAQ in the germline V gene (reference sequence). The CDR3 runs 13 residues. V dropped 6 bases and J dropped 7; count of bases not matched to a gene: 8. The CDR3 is CASRPTGESGYTF. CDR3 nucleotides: TGTGCCAGCAGGCCCACAGGGGAGAGTGGCTACACCTTC.

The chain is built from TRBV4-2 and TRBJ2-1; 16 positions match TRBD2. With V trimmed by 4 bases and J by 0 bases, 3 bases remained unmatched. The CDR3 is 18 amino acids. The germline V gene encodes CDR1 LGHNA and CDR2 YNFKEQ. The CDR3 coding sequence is TGTGCCAGCAGCCCGGGACTAGCGGGAGGGAGCTCCTACAATGAGCAGTTCTTC. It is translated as CASSPGLAGGSSYNEQFF.

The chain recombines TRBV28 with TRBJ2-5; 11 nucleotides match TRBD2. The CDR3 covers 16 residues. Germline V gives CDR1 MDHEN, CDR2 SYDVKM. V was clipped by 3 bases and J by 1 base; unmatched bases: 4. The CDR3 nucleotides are TGTGCCAGCAGTTTTGGGACTAGCGGAGTCCAAGAGACCCAGTACTTC. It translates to CASSFGTSGVQETQYF.

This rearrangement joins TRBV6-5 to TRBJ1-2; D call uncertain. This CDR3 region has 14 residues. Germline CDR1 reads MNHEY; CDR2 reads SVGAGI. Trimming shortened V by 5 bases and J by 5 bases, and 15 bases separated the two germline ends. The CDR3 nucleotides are TGTGCCAGCAGTCCCTCGGCGGGGTTATATGGCTACACCTTC. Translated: CASSPSAGLYGYTF.

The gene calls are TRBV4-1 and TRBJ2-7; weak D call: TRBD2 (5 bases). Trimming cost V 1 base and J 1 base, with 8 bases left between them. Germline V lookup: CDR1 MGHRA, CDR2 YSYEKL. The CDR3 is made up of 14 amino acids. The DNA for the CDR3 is TGCGCCAGCAGCCAAGCCGGGATTTCCTACGAGCAGTACTTC. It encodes CASSQAGISYEQYF.

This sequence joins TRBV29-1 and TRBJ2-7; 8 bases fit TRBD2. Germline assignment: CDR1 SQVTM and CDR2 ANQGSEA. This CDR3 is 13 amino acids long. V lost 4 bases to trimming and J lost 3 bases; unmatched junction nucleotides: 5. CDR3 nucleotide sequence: TGCAGCGTTGTTTTGGCGGGAGGCTACGAGCAGTACTTC. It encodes CSVVLAGGYEQYF.

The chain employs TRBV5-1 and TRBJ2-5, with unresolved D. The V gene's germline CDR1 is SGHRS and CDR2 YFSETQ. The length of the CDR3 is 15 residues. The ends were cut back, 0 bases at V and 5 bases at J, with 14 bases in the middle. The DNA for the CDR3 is TGCGCCAGCAGCTTGGTTCGGTCCCCTACGGAGACCCAGTACTTC. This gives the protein CASSLVRSPTETQYF.

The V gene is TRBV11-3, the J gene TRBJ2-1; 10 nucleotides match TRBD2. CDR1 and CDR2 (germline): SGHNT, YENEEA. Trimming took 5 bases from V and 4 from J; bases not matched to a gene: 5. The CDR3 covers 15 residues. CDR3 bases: TGTGCCAGCAGCGCTAGCGGGAGTTGGTACAATGAGCAGTTCTTC. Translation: CASSASGSWYNEQFF.

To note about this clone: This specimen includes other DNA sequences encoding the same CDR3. CDR3 DNA sequence: TGTGCCAGCAGCTTAGCGGGAGGGATCTACGAGCAGTACTTC. It yields the protein CASSLAGGIYEQYF. This chain links TRBV7-9 with TRBJ2-7, with TRBD2 matching over 7 bases. Germline CDR1 SEHNR, CDR2 FQNEAQ (reference sequence). The CDR3 covers 14 residues. V lost 0 bases to trimming and J lost 3 bases; unmatched junction nucleotides: 2.

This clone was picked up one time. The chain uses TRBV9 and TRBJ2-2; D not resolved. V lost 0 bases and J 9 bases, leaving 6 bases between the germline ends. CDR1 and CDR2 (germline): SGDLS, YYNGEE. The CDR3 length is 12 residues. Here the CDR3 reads CASSVGSRELFF. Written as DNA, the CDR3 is TGTGCCAGCAGCGTAGGGAGCAGGGAGCTGTTTTTT.

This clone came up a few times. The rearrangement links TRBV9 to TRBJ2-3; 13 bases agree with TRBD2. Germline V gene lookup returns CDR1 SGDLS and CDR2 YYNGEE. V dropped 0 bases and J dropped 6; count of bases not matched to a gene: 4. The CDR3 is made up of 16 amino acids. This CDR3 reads CASSVGLAGGRDTQYF. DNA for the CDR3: TGTGCCAGCAGCGTAGGACTAGCGGGAGGTCGGGATACGCAGTATTTT.